This TCR beta chain was sequenced during a study of technical replicates of blood from a few donors. V was clipped by 1 base and J by 8 bases; unmatched bases: 13. The CDR3 has 16 residues. Germline V gives CDR1 SGHTA, CDR2 FQGNSA. Data came from immunoSEQ multiplex PCR; TCRdb stores just in-frame clones and leaves some out. This table has over 90,000 clones, around 95% appearing once. The sequencing input was T cells isolated from PBMCs. This TCR was recovered from a human donor in good health. The J gene is TRBJ1-2, the V gene TRBV7-2; 7 bases are shared with TRBD1. The CDR3 loop reads CASSLVGQAYGTGYTF. In nucleotides, the CDR3 is TGTGCCAGCAGCTTAGTCGGACAGGCTTATGGGACGGGCTACACCTTC.